Listed below are T cell receptor beta chains from one sample, sequenced in a study of CD8+ T cells in alopecia areata. The protocol was immunoSEQ multiplex PCR, while the TCRdb copy is restricted to in-frame clones and leaves out a portion. The profile shows approximately 54,000 clones, about 96% of them singletons. This specimen was CD8+ T cells sorted from blood, taken at week 0. The receptors were sampled from a human donor with alopecia areata. Each CDR3 is given with its conserved first and last residue. A D gene is named only where the DNA matches it firmly. Clone size is not always given. Where it is, it says once, few, many or a class for expanded clones.

V gene,D gene,clone size,J gene,CDR3 DNA,CDR3 protein
TRBV2,.,.,TRBJ2-7,TGTGCCAGCAGTGAAGATCCCAACGAGCAGTACTTC,CASSEDPNEQYF
TRBV15,TRBD1,once,TRBJ1-2,TGTGCCACCAGCAGACAGACAGGGGCCCTAGCTAACTATGGCTACACCTTC,CATSRQTGALANYGYTF
TRBV11-2,.,.,TRBJ2-7,TGTGCCAGCAGCTCTTTATACGAGCAGTACTTC,CASSSLYEQYF
TRBV30,.,.,TRBJ2-3,TGTGCCTGGAGTTATGGCGGGGGCACAGATACGCAGTATTTT,CAWSYGGGTDTQYF
TRBV11-2,.,.,TRBJ2-5,TGTGCCAGCAGTTGGTACCAAGAGACCCAGTACTTC,CASSWYQETQYF
TRBV4-1,TRBD1,.,TRBJ2-7,TGCGCCAGCAGCCAGCCGCCGGGACAGATGAGCTCCTACGAGCAGTACTTC,CASSQPPGQMSSYEQYF
TRBV2,.,once,TRBJ2-7,TGTGCCAGCATGGAGGGTTGGACCTACGAGCAGTACTTC,CASMEGWTYEQYF
TRBV23-1,TRBD2,once,TRBJ2-1,TGCGCCAGCACCTTGGGAGGGGATCCCTACAATGAGCAGTTCTTC,CASTLGGDPYNEQFF
TRBV4-1,TRBD1,.,TRBJ2-1,TGCGCCAGCACCACCACACCGACAGGGAGCTCCTACAATGAGCAGTTCTTC,CASTTTPTGSSYNEQFF
TRBV25-1,TRBD1,.,TRBJ2-1,TGTGCCAGCAGCGGGACAGGGGGGGGTCTAATTTCTTACAATGAGCAGTTCTTC,CASSGTGGGLISYNEQFF
TRBV29-1,TRBD1,.,TRBJ2-5,TGCAGCGTTGTTTTTCAGGGGGCGGAGACCCAGTACTTC,CSVVFQGAETQYF
TRBV7-6,.,.,TRBJ2-5,TGTGCCAGCAGCTCCTTTTGGGGGGCAGAGACCCAGTACTTC,CASSSFWGAETQYF
TRBV19,TRBD1,.,TRBJ2-5,TGTGCCAGTAGTACGTTTGAGGACAGGGATTCCATGGAGACCCAGTACTTC,CASSTFEDRDSMETQYF
TRBV2,TRBD2,.,TRBJ2-5,TGTGCCAGCAGTGACGGGACTAGCGGGGGCCACCTCCAAGAGACCCAGTACTTC,CASSDGTSGGHLQETQYF
TRBV5-1,.,.,TRBJ2-7,TGCGCCAGCAGCCAGGGGGGCATCTCCTACGAGCAGTACTTC,CASSQGGISYEQYF
TRBV10-3,TRBD2,.,TRBJ2-1,TGTGCCATCAGTGTCCCTACTAGCGGGGGGATCGTCAATGAGCAGTTCTTC,CAISVPTSGGIVNEQFF
TRBV7-2,TRBD2,.,TRBJ2-5,TGTGCCAGCAGCTCCCGACTAGCGGGGGCCCTGTACCAAGAGACCCAGTACTTC,CASSSRLAGALYQETQYF
TRBV7-2,.,.,TRBJ2-3,TGTGCCAGCAGCTTAGGGAGGGGGCCCGCAGATACGCAGTATTTT,CASSLGRGPADTQYF
TRBV4-2,.,.,TRBJ2-3,TGTGCCAGCAGCCAAGAGGGTAGACCGAACACAGATACGCAGTATTTT,CASSQEGRPNTDTQYF
TRBV4-1,TRBD1,.,TRBJ1-1,TGCGCCAGCAGCCAAGTAATCGTGGTTGGCAGGGGCCGACAGGGGACTGAAGCTTTCTTT,CASSQVIVVGRGRQGTEAFF